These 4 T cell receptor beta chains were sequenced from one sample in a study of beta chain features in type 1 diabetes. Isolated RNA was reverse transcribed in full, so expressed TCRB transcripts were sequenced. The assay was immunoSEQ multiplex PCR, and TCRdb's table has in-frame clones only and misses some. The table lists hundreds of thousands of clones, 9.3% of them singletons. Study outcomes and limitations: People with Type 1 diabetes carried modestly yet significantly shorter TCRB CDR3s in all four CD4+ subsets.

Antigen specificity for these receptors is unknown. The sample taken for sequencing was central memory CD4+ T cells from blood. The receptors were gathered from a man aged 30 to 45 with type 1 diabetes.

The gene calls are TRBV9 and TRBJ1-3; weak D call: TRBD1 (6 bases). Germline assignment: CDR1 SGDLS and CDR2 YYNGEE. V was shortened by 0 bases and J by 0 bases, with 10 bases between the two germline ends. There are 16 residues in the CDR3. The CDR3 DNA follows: TGTGCCAGCAGCGTAGAGGCACAGGGCTCTGGAAACACCATATATTTT. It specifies CASSVEAQGSGNTIYF.

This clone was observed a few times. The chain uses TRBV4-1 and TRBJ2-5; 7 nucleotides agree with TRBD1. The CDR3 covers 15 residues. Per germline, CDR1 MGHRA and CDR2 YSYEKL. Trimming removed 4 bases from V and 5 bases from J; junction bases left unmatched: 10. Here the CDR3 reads CASSRGDRARETQYF. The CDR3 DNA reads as TGCGCCAGCAGCCGGGGCGACAGGGCCCGGGAGACCCAGTACTTC.

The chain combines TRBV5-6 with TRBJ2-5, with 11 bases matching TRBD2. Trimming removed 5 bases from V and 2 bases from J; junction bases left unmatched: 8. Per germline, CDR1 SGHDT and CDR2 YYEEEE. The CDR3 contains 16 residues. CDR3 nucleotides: TGTGCCAGCAGTCGCCGAGGGACTAGCGGACAAGAGACCCAGTACTTC. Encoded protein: CASSRRGTSGQETQYF.

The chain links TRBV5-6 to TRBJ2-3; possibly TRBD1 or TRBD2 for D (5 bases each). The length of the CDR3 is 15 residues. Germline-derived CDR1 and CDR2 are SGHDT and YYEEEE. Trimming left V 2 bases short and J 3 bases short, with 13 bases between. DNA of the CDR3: TGTGCCAGCAGCTTTGGGGCAGGGAGAACAGATACGCAGTATTTT. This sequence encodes CASSFGAGRTDTQYF.